What follows are 3 T cell receptor beta chains derived from one specimen sequenced in a study of control samples from healthy donors and cancer patients. TCRdb's copy holds only in-frame clones and misses some; the assay was immunoSEQ multiplex PCR. The sample includes approximately 99,000 clones, approximately 80% of them seen just once. The sample comprised blood. The receptor set was obtained from a man younger than 30 in good health.

This clone was seen many times. This chain connects TRBV6-5 to TRBJ2-7; D is possibly TRBD1 or TRBD2 (5 bases each). Trimming removed 7 bases from V and 0 bases from J, with 13 bases in between. The CDR3 extends over 14 amino acids. Germline assignment: CDR1 MNHEY and CDR2 SVGAGI. CDR3 residues: CASTRDGPSYEQYF. The CDR3 coding sequence is TGTGCCAGCACTCGGGACGGTCCCTCCTACGAGCAGTACTTC.

This chain links TRBV27 with TRBJ1-5; D is unresolved. This CDR3 is built from 15 residues. V lost 2 bases to trimming and J lost 3 bases, with 11 bases between them. Germline V gene data show CDR1 as MNHEY and CDR2 as SMNVEV (reference sequence). CDR3 nucleotide sequence: TGTGCCAGCAGTTTAGGGTGGCAGTACAATCAGCCCCAGCATTTT. This codes for CASSLGWQYNQPQHF.

V gene TRBV9 combines with J gene TRBJ2-7; TRBD1 aligns across 7 bases. In germline, CDR1 is SGDLS, CDR2 YYNGEE. The CDR3 runs to 14 residues. V lost 3 bases to trimming and J lost 1 base; unmatched junction nucleotides: 4. For the CDR3, the DNA is TGTGCCAGCAGCGGCCGGGACAGTTCCTACGAGCAGTACTTC. As protein: CASSGRDSSYEQYF.